A single sample is the source of the 15 T cell receptor beta chains below, sequenced in a study of T-cell memory formation after mild COVID-19. One entry per CDR3 protein results from TCRdb running MiXCR on the 5' RACE reads. The data hold about 400,000 distinct CDR3 sequences, with more than 20% observed a single time. The sequenced sample was PBMCs or a T cell subset sorted from them (not recorded which). The receptors were sampled from an adult woman who had mild COVID-19 (a few samples of this study predate the infection). Cell type and time point are not known.

This clonotype was counted between two and nine times. The chain employs TRBV27 and TRBJ2-3; 7 bases match TRBD2. The V gene's germline CDR1 is MNHEY and CDR2 SMNVEV (reference sequence). The V and J ends lost 7 bases and 0 bases, in that order; junction bases with no gene match: 10. The CDR3 is made up of 16 amino acids. This CDR3 reads CASIGMRERSTDTQYF. CDR3 coding DNA: TGTGCCAGCATCGGCATGCGGGAGCGAAGCACAGATACGCAGTATTTT.

A few counts support this clonotype. Its ends do not fully match the called genes, so a read error is possible. V is TRBV15 and J is TRBJ2-2; TRBD2 matches 10 bases. This CDR3 is built from 16 residues. Germline V CDR1 and CDR2: LNHNV, YYDKDF (reference sequence). The CDR3 loop reads CATSEMGLAKTGELFF. The CDR3 DNA sequence: TGTGCCACCAGTGAAATGGGACTAGCGAAAACCGGGGAGCTGTTTTTT.

This chain connects TRBV5-1 to TRBJ1-5; 11 bases match TRBD1. V was pared by 2 bases and J by 0 bases, with 4 bases of the junction left unmatched. This CDR3 is built from 17 residues. The germline V gene encodes CDR1 SGHRS and CDR2 YFSETQ. The CDR3 DNA follows: TGCGCCAGCAGCTTCGGACAGGGGGCATATAGCAATCAGCCCCAGCATTTT. Its protein is CASSFGQGAYSNQPQHF.

The chain links TRBV6-5 to TRBJ2-3; no firm D call. CDR3 length: 13 amino acids. From germline, CDR1 is MNHEY and CDR2 SVGAGI. V was trimmed by 0 bases and J by 0 bases, leaving 1 base between them. The CDR3 nucleotides read TGTGCCAGCAGTTACTCGAGCACAGATACGCAGTATTTT. This codes for CASSYSSTDTQYF.

The chain links TRBV6-6 to TRBJ2-2, with no clear D. Germline-derived CDR1 and CDR2 are MNHNY and SVGAGI (reference sequence). The ends were cut back, 6 bases at V and 6 bases at J, with 5 bases in the middle. This CDR3 is built from 11 residues. As DNA, the CDR3 is TGTGCCAGCAGAGAACCCGGGGAGCTGTTTTTT. This codes for CASREPGELFF.

The chain joins TRBV4-1 to TRBJ2-5, with no clear D. Germline assignment: CDR1 MGHRA and CDR2 YSYEKL. Trimming removed 0 bases at V and 6 bases at J, with 8 bases between. This CDR3 comprises 13 residues. This CDR3 reads CASSQDLVQTQYF. CDR3 sequence (DNA): TGCGCCAGCAGCCAAGATCTAGTTCAGACCCAGTACTTC.

This clonotype was counted only a few times. The chain has TRBV30 and TRBJ2-5; possibly TRBD2 for D (6 bases). V was pared by 5 bases and J by 4 bases, with 23 bases between. The CDR3 covers 16 residues. Germline-derived CDR1 and CDR2 are GTSNPN and SVGIG (reference sequence). This CDR3 reads CAWLRRGKGRVETQYF. As DNA, the CDR3 is TGTGCCTGGTTACGCCGCGGGAAGGGAAGGGTAGAGACCCAGTACTTC.

The genes are TRBV29-1 and TRBJ2-3; 9 nucleotides agree with TRBD2. V trimming: 1 base; J trimming: 7 bases; junction bases outside the gene matches: 6. Per germline, CDR1 SQVTM and CDR2 ANQGSEA. The CDR3 is 14 residues long. CDR3 loop: CSVEVAGVSNTQYF. The CDR3 DNA reads as TGCAGCGTTGAAGTAGCGGGGGTGTCGAATACGCAGTATTTT.

This clonotype turned up a few times. The DNA of the CDR3 is TGTGCCAGCAGCGTACTTGGGGGCCCTCAAGAGACCCAGTACTTC. It translates to CASSVLGGPQETQYF. The genes are TRBV9 and TRBJ2-5; a possible D gene is TRBD1 (6 bases). Germline assignment: CDR1 SGDLS and CDR2 YYNGEE. The CDR3 is made up of 15 amino acids. The V and J ends lost 1 base and 2 bases respectively, with 12 bases between them.

This sequence joins TRBV3-1 and TRBJ2-7, with 12 bases identical to TRBD2. CDR3 length equals 15 residues. CDR1 and CDR2 (germline): LGHDT, YNNKEL (reference sequence). The J segment lost 3 bases and the V segment lost 4 bases, leaving 4 bases of the junction unmatched. CDR3 sequence reads: CASSRGLAGNYEQYF. CDR3 sequence (DNA): TGTGCCAGCAGCCGTGGACTAGCGGGGAACTACGAGCAGTACTTC.

The genes are TRBV5-1 and TRBJ2-3, with TRBD1 matching 7 bases. The trim removed 4 bases at V and 2 bases at J, leaving 4 bases unmatched. Germline lookup yields CDR1 SGHRS and CDR2 YFSETQ. This CDR3 comprises 14 residues. CDR3 sequence (DNA): TGCGCCAGCAGCCCTGGGACAGTCACAGATACGCAGTATTTT. The encoded protein is CASSPGTVTDTQYF.

This clonotype showed up many times. This chain uses TRBV10-3 with TRBJ2-7; TRBD2 matches 8 bases. The J segment lost 2 bases and the V segment lost 3 bases, leaving 6 bases of the junction unmatched. Germline V gives CDR1 ENHRY, CDR2 SYGVKD. The CDR3 contains 15 residues. The CDR3 coding sequence is TGTGCCATCAGTGAAGCGAGCGGGAGCGCCTACGAGCAGTACTTC. Its translation is CAISEASGSAYEQYF.

This chain links TRBV5-8 with TRBJ2-7; no reliable D call. Trimming took off 4 bases at V and 0 bases at J, with 17 bases between the two ends. The length of the CDR3 is 16 residues. Germline V gene lookup returns CDR1 SGHTS and CDR2 YDEGEE. This CDR3 is CASSPLPRRHSYEQYF. The CDR3 DNA reads as TGTGCCAGCAGCCCTCTTCCCCGTAGGCACTCCTACGAGCAGTACTTC.

The genes are TRBV21-1 and TRBJ2-3; the D segment call TRBD2 is taken from the table without a DNA check. TRBV21-1 is a pseudogene locus. The CDR3 runs to 17 residues. CDR3 sequence (DNA): TGTGCCAGCATCCCCCGGACTAAGGGACCTAGCACAGATACGCAGTATTTT. Translating it yields CASIPRTKGPSTDTQYF.

This clonotype showed up just a few times. The rearrangement uses TRBV29-1 and TRBJ2-2; D unresolved. Germline CDR1 and CDR2: SQVTM and ANQGSEA. The CDR3 contains 13 residues. The V end was cut by 4 bases, the J end by 2 bases, with 8 bases between. CDR3 bases: TGCAGCGTTGTGACTCCCAACACCGGGGAGCTGTTTTTT. Amino acid sequence: CSVVTPNTGELFF.